This T cell receptor (beta chain) stems from a study of T cell changes during pregnancy in multiple sclerosis. This table comes from immunoSEQ multiplex PCR, and its TCRdb copy is limited to in-frame clones, with some not included. The repertoire holds about 45,000 clones, with 80% to 90% as singletons. The germline gives CDR1 GTSNPN, CDR2 SVGIG (reference sequence). The CDR3 has 11 residues. Trimming removed 0 bases at V and 6 bases at J, with 5 bases between. Sequences were derived from peripheral blood, sampled in the first trimester of pregnancy. The chain combines TRBV30 with TRBJ1-1, with D unclear. The TCR was taken from a female donor with multiple sclerosis, enrolled in a pregnancy study. CDR3 in DNA: TGTGCCTGGAGTGTACTCTCTGAAGCTTTCTTT. Protein product: CAWSVLSEAFF. The complete variable domain, with remaining parts taken from reference TRBV30 and TRBJ1-1, reads SQTIHQWPATLVQPVGSPLSLECTVEGTSNPNLYWYRQAAGRGLQLLFYSVGIGQISSEVPQNLSASRPQDRQFILSSKKLLLSDSGFYLCAWSVLSEAFFGQGTRLTVV.